The 10 T cell receptor beta chains presented below share a single source sample, sequenced in a study of cytomegalovirus exposure and HLA in healthy donors. Clones were sequenced by immunoSEQ multiplex PCR, and TCRdb holds only the in-frame ones, with some missing. This table holds 300,000 to 350,000 clones, nearly 90% found once. Specimen: PBMCs. The receptors were sampled from a man aged 25 to 45 in good health and CMV-seronegative.

The J gene is TRBJ2-1, the V gene TRBV10-3, with TRBD1 as a possible D gene (6 bases). Per the germline V gene, CDR1 is ENHRY and CDR2 is SYGVKD. V was pared by 6 bases and J by 2 bases, with 17 bases between. This CDR3 region has 16 residues. Here the CDR3 DNA reads TGTGCCATCAGAGGATCCGGGACACAAACCTACAATGAGCAGTTCTTC. This translates into CAIRGSGTQTYNEQFF.

The V call is TRBV6-6, the J call TRBJ1-1, with unresolved D. The V gene's germline CDR1 is MNHNY and CDR2 SVGAGI (reference sequence). V shed 0 bases and J shed 5 bases, with 13 bases lying between them. The CDR3 has 15 amino acids. The CDR3 nucleotides are TGTGCCAGCAGTTACTCGGCGGGGAGGAGGACTGAAGCTTTCTTT. It encodes CASSYSAGRRTEAFF.

This clone was recorded a few times. J is TRBJ2-5 and V is TRBV19, with D perhaps TRBD2 (6 bases). The CDR3 spans 14 residues. Germline V CDR1 and CDR2: LNHDA, SQIVND (reference sequence). V was trimmed by 7 bases and J by 0 bases, leaving 12 bases between them. CDR3 sequence: CASTGGPYQETQYF. For the CDR3, the DNA is TGTGCCAGTACCGGGGGACCGTACCAAGAGACCCAGTACTTC.

This clone has only one observation. The chain couples TRBV6-6 to TRBJ2-7; D not certain. V was clipped by 7 bases and J by 0 bases, with 10 bases between them. CDR1 MNHNY and CDR2 SVGAGI come from the germline V gene (reference sequence). The CDR3 runs 13 residues. The CDR3 DNA follows: TGTGCCAGCACGTCGCGCAACTCCTACGAGCAGTACTTC. It translates to CASTSRNSYEQYF.

The table lists this clone with a count of one. This CDR3 is CASTSRAANTGELFF. The CDR3 DNA follows: TGTGCCAGCACGTCGAGGGCGGCGAACACCGGGGAGCTGTTTTTT. This chain links TRBV6-1 with TRBJ2-2; weak D call: TRBD2 (5 bases). The CDR3 is 15 residues long. V dropped 7 bases and J dropped 0 bases, with 12 bases sitting between them. Germline CDR1 is MNHNS and CDR2 is SASEGT.

The chain employs TRBV4-3 and TRBJ2-3, with 7 nucleotides matching TRBD1. Trimming cost V 0 bases and J 2 bases; bases outside gene matches: 2. Germline-derived CDR1 and CDR2 are LGHNA and YSLEER. The CDR3 contains 15 residues. Written as DNA, the CDR3 is TGCGCCAGCAGCCAAGATACAGGGGCCACAGATACGCAGTATTTT. This encodes CASSQDTGATDTQYF.

This chain links TRBV7-8 with TRBJ2-5, with D hard to call. Trimming removed 5 bases at V and 3 bases at J, with 4 bases between. This CDR3 has 11 residues. CDR1 is SGHVS, CDR2 FQNEAQ, per germline. The CDR3 sequence is CASSAKETQYF. The CDR3 nucleotides are TGTGCCAGCAGCGCTAAAGAGACCCAGTACTTC.

This rearrangement joins TRBV7-2 to TRBJ1-5, with a tentative D call TRBD1 (5 bases). The germline V gene encodes CDR1 SGHTA and CDR2 FQGNSA. The CDR3 spans 13 residues. The V gene lost 4 bases and the J gene lost 4 bases, with 8 bases spanning the gap. The chain's CDR3 is CASSSDINQPQHF. The CDR3 DNA sequence: TGTGCCAGCAGCTCGGACATAAATCAGCCCCAGCATTTT.

J is TRBJ2-5 and V is TRBV2; D perhaps matches TRBD2 (6 bases). This CDR3 contains 14 residues. Germline CDR1 is SNHLY and CDR2 is FYNNEI. With 6 bases removed from V and 5 bases from J, the gap between germline ends came to 16 bases. The CDR3 bases are TGTGCCAGCAGGGACTATACCGAGGTGGAGACCCAGTACTTC. Encoded protein: CASRDYTEVETQYF.

V is TRBV4-1 and J is TRBJ2-1, with 9 bases fitting TRBD1. Losses at the gene ends were 0 bases for V and 6 bases for J; bases not matched to a gene: 0. This CDR3 has 14 amino acids. In germline, CDR1 is MGHRA, CDR2 YSYEKL. CDR3 nucleotide sequence: TGCGCCAGCAGCCAAGAGGGACAGGGCAATGAGCAGTTCTTC. Translated, it gives CASSQEGQGNEQFF.